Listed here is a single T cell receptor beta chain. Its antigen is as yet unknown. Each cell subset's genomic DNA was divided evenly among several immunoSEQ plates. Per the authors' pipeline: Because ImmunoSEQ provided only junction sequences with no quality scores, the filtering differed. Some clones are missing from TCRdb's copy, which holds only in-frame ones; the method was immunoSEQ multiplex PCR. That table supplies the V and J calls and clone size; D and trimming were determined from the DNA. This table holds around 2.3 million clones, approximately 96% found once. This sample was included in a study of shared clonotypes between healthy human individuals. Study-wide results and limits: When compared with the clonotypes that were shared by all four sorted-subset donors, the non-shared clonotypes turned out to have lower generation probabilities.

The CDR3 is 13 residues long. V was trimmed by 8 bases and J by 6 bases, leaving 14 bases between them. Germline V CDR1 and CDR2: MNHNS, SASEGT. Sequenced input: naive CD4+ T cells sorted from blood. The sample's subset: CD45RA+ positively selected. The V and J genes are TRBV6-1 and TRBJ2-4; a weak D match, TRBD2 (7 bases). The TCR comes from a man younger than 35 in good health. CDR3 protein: CASGGGVPNIQYF. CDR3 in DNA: TGTGCCAGCGGAGGGGGGGTTCCAAACATTCAGTACTTC.